These T cell receptor beta chains were read from a single sample in a study of response to subunit inactivated influenza vaccine. One entry per CDR3 protein, called by TCRdb with MiXCR from the RT-PCR reads. This table holds roughly 540,000 distinct CDR3 sequences, roughly 25% found once. These data are also associated with another study on T cells expressing NK-cell markers.

Sequencing used CD4+ T cells sorted from PBMCs, obtained 11 to 12 days after vaccination. The receptors here all came from a middle-aged man who received an inactivated influenza vaccine. The CDR3 runs from the conserved cysteine through the conserved F or W.

v_gene	j_gene	CDR3aa
TRBV24-1	TRBJ2-1	CATSKTGTNYNEQFF
TRBV5-1	TRBJ2-2	CASSLGSATGELFF
TRBV11-2	TRBJ2-7	CASSSVGFPQVEQYF
TRBV3-1	TRBJ1-3	CASSLYSGTDLRNTIYF
TRBV20-1	TRBJ2-4	CSAQDSLAKNIQYF
TRBV20-1	TRBJ1-2	CSASRSSRGEGYGYTF
TRBV7-2	TRBJ2-3	CASSLIRGGRDTQYF
TRBV7-2	TRBJ1-4	CASSSQGGANEKLFF
TRBV10-3	TRBJ2-5	CAISLGHRQETQYF
TRBV4-2	TRBJ2-5	CASSQEVLAGGRKETQYF
TRBV4-2	TRBJ1-1	CASSQDSRLNTEAFF
TRBV29-1	TRBJ2-5	CSVEGPTSSGRLGTQYF
TRBV20-1	TRBJ2-7	CSARGQTSYEQYF
TRBV7-9	TRBJ1-4	CASSETYANEKLFF
TRBV29-1	TRBJ1-3	CSVETGGNTIYF
TRBV28	TRBJ2-1	CASIGGGSYNEQFF
TRBV2	TRBJ2-3	CASSTLWRVATDTQYF
TRBV25-1	TRBJ2-7	CASSDRGRAYEQYF